The rows below give T cell receptor beta chains drawn from one sample of a study of T cell repertoires in cytomegalovirus infection. TCRdb reprocessed the reads with MiXCR, giving one entry per CDR3 protein. The top ten hold less than 3% of the sample, which has roughly 320,000 distinct CDR3 sequences, about 8.8% seen once. The sample was PBMCs. These receptor sequences come from a human donor in good health (CMV status not recorded). Some clones in this sample may be carry-over from other donors' samples. CDR3s include the opening cysteine and the closing phenylalanine or tryptophan. Each record gives: V gene, J gene, D gene, clone size, CDR3 DNA, CDR3 protein. A D gene is named only where the DNA matches it firmly. The size entry is marked missing in some rows and otherwise reads once, few, many or a size class.

v_call: TRBV6-5; j_call: TRBJ1-5; d_call: -; clone_size: -; cdr3_nt: TGTGCCAGCAGCCGCCGGGGTCAGCCCCAGCATTTT; cdr3_aa: CASSRRGQPQHF
v_call: TRBV6-2/TRBV6-3; j_call: TRBJ2-2; d_call: -; clone_size: many; cdr3_nt: TGTGCCAGCAGTTATGACACGAACACCGGGGAGCTGTTTTTT; cdr3_aa: CASSYDTNTGELFF
v_call: TRBV2; j_call: TRBJ2-1; d_call: -; clone_size: many; cdr3_nt: TGTGCCAGCAGGACCCAGCCGGGCTCCTACAATGAGCAGTTCTTC; cdr3_aa: CASRTQPGSYNEQFF
v_call: TRBV11-2; j_call: TRBJ2-1; d_call: -; clone_size: -; cdr3_nt: TGTGCCAGCAGCTTGGAACGGGGGTTTTACAATGAGCAGTTCTTC; cdr3_aa: CASSLERGFYNEQFF
v_call: TRBV7-2; j_call: TRBJ1-1; d_call: -; clone_size: many; cdr3_nt: TGTGCCAGCAGCACCCGGGGCAGCACACCGAACACTGAAGCTTTCTTT; cdr3_aa: CASSTRGSTPNTEAFF
v_call: TRBV6-6; j_call: TRBJ1-5; d_call: TRBD1; clone_size: -; cdr3_nt: TGTGCCAGCAGCCCCCCGGACAGGTTGGGTTATAGCAATCAGCCCCAGCATTTT; cdr3_aa: CASSPPDRLGYSNQPQHF
v_call: TRBV20-1; j_call: TRBJ2-2; d_call: TRBD2; clone_size: few; cdr3_nt: TGCAGTGCTAGAAGCGGGGCGAACACCGGGGAGCTGTTTTTT; cdr3_aa: CSARSGANTGELFF
v_call: TRBV7-2; j_call: TRBJ1-1; d_call: -; clone_size: many; cdr3_nt: TGTGCCAGCAGCCGACAGGTGAACACTGAAGCTTTCTTT; cdr3_aa: CASSRQVNTEAFF
v_call: TRBV7-9; j_call: TRBJ2-1; d_call: -; clone_size: many; cdr3_nt: TGTGCCAGCTGGGGGCAGGGGAACAATGAGCAGTTCTTC; cdr3_aa: CASWGQGNNEQFF
v_call: TRBV28; j_call: TRBJ2-2; d_call: -; clone_size: many; cdr3_nt: TGTGCCAGCAGTTTTCCAGGGGCTCCGAACACCGGGGAGCTGTTTTTT; cdr3_aa: CASSFPGAPNTGELFF
v_call: TRBV20-1; j_call: TRBJ2-2; d_call: TRBD2; clone_size: many; cdr3_nt: TGCAGTGCTAGAGATATAACTAGCGGGGTCGGCACCGGGGAGCTGTTTTTT; cdr3_aa: CSARDITSGVGTGELFF
v_call: TRBV7-9; j_call: TRBJ1-1; d_call: -; clone_size: -; cdr3_nt: TGTCCCAGCAGCCCAGGTGGACCCATGAACACTGAAGCTTTCTTT; cdr3_aa: CPSSPGGPMNTEAFF
v_call: TRBV7-8; j_call: TRBJ1-2; d_call: -; clone_size: many; cdr3_nt: TGTGCCAGCAGCTTAGCCGGCTTAATCAACTATGGCTACACCTTC; cdr3_aa: CASSLAGLINYGYTF
v_call: TRBV12-5; j_call: TRBJ2-1; d_call: TRBD1; clone_size: many; cdr3_nt: TGTGCTAGTGTCCTCTCAGGGGGCTTCTACAATGAGCAGTTCTTC; cdr3_aa: CASVLSGGFYNEQFF
v_call: TRBV6-1; j_call: TRBJ1-6; d_call: TRBD1; clone_size: many; cdr3_nt: TGTGCCAGCAGCCTACAGGGGCTTATTGGGGATTCACCCCTCCACTTT; cdr3_aa: CASSLQGLIGDSPLHF
v_call: TRBV2; j_call: TRBJ2-1; d_call: -; clone_size: few; cdr3_nt: TGTGCCAGCAAAGTAGGCTCCTACAATGAGCAGTTCTTC; cdr3_aa: CASKVGSYNEQFF
v_call: TRBV7-3; j_call: TRBJ1-1; d_call: -; clone_size: many; cdr3_nt: TGTGCCAGCAGCCCTGGGACTAACACTGAAGCTTTCTTT; cdr3_aa: CASSPGTNTEAFF
v_call: TRBV5-8; j_call: TRBJ2-1; d_call: TRBD2; clone_size: many; cdr3_nt: TGTGCCAGCAGCTTAGCGGCTAGCGGGTACAATGAGCAGTTCTTC; cdr3_aa: CASSLAASGYNEQFF
v_call: TRBV7-3; j_call: TRBJ2-5; d_call: TRBD1; clone_size: many; cdr3_nt: TGTGCCAGCAGCTCAACAGGGGGTGGAGAGACCCAGTACTTC; cdr3_aa: CASSSTGGGETQYF
v_call: TRBV6-1; j_call: TRBJ1-2; d_call: -; clone_size: many; cdr3_nt: TGTGCCAGCATCGTCACCGGAAACTATGGCTACACCTTC; cdr3_aa: CASIVTGNYGYTF
v_call: TRBV20-1; j_call: TRBJ2-3; d_call: TRBD1; clone_size: many; cdr3_nt: TGCAGTGCTAGAGATGCCGGGACAGGACAATCAGATACGCAGTATTTT; cdr3_aa: CSARDAGTGQSDTQYF
v_call: TRBV20-1; j_call: TRBJ2-5; d_call: -; clone_size: few; cdr3_nt: TGCAGTGCTAGAAAGGCAGGGGGGTTCCAAGAGACCCAGTACTTC; cdr3_aa: CSARKAGGFQETQYF
v_call: TRBV28; j_call: TRBJ2-2; d_call: -; clone_size: few; cdr3_nt: TGTGCCAGCGTCAATAGGGGAAGCGGGGAGCTGTTTTTT; cdr3_aa: CASVNRGSGELFF
v_call: TRBV29-1; j_call: TRBJ1-2; d_call: TRBD1; clone_size: few; cdr3_nt: TGCAGCGTTGAGGTCCGGGACAGCTATAACTATGGCTACACCTTC; cdr3_aa: CSVEVRDSYNYGYTF
v_call: TRBV10-3; j_call: TRBJ1-1; d_call: -; clone_size: many; cdr3_nt: TGTGCCATCCGCCTGGGGGGCCTGAACACTGAAGCTTTCTTT; cdr3_aa: CAIRLGGLNTEAFF
v_call: TRBV7-2; j_call: TRBJ1-2; d_call: -; clone_size: many; cdr3_nt: TGTGCCAGCAGCTTACTTAGGTGGGGTTCAGATGGCTACACCTTC; cdr3_aa: CASSLLRWGSDGYTF
v_call: TRBV25-1; j_call: TRBJ2-1; d_call: -; clone_size: many; cdr3_nt: TGTGCCAGCAGTGAATATTCTGGGCAGTATGAATACAATGAGCAGTTCTTC; cdr3_aa: CASSEYSGQYEYNEQFF
v_call: TRBV6-2/TRBV6-3; j_call: TRBJ2-5; d_call: -; clone_size: -; cdr3_nt: TGTGCCAGCAGCCCCTCACGATGGGAGACCCAGTACTTC; cdr3_aa: CASSPSRWETQYF
v_call: TRBV7-2; j_call: TRBJ2-1; d_call: TRBD2; clone_size: many; cdr3_nt: TGTGCCAGCAGCTATGGGACTAGTGGGTTCTTC; cdr3_aa: CASSYGTSGFF
v_call: TRBV6-2/TRBV6-3; j_call: TRBJ2-1; d_call: -; clone_size: many; cdr3_nt: TGTGCCAGCAGTAAGGAGGGTGATGAGCAGTTCTTC; cdr3_aa: CASSKEGDEQFF
v_call: TRBV19; j_call: TRBJ2-4; d_call: TRBD1; clone_size: -; cdr3_nt: TGTGCCAGTAGAGGACAGGGGGTCAAAAACATTCAGTACTTC; cdr3_aa: CASRGQGVKNIQYF
v_call: TRBV7-2; j_call: TRBJ1-3; d_call: -; clone_size: many; cdr3_nt: TGTGCCAGCAGCTTACAGGGACATGGAAACACCATATATTTT; cdr3_aa: CASSLQGHGNTIYF
v_call: TRBV20-1; j_call: TRBJ1-2; d_call: -; clone_size: many; cdr3_nt: TGCAGTGCTAGAACCACAACTCGGGGGGACTATGGCTACACCTTC; cdr3_aa: CSARTTTRGDYGYTF
v_call: TRBV15; j_call: TRBJ1-1; d_call: -; clone_size: -; cdr3_nt: TGTGCCACCAGCATACGGGCGAACACTGAAGCTTTCTTT; cdr3_aa: CATSIRANTEAFF
v_call: TRBV5-5; j_call: TRBJ1-1; d_call: -; clone_size: -; cdr3_nt: TGTGCCAGCAGCTTGGGCCTTCCTATGAACACTGAAGCTTTCTTT; cdr3_aa: CASSLGLPMNTEAFF
v_call: TRBV7-3; j_call: TRBJ2-5; d_call: -; clone_size: many; cdr3_nt: TGTGCCAGCAGTTTCGGGACTCAAGAGACCCAGTACTTC; cdr3_aa: CASSFGTQETQYF
v_call: TRBV12-3/TRBV12-4; j_call: TRBJ2-6; d_call: TRBD1; clone_size: many; cdr3_nt: TGTGCCAGCAGACTCGGGACAGTTATCTCTGGGGCCAACGTCCTGACTTTC; cdr3_aa: CASRLGTVISGANVLTF
v_call: TRBV29-1; j_call: TRBJ2-5; d_call: -; clone_size: few; cdr3_nt: TGCAGCGTTGCCGGGGCAGGGGTTTTGGAGACCCAGTACTTC; cdr3_aa: CSVAGAGVLETQYF
v_call: TRBV7-6; j_call: TRBJ2-7; d_call: -; clone_size: many; cdr3_nt: TGTGCCAGCAGCCCCCGGATCGGTGGCTACGAGCAGTACTTC; cdr3_aa: CASSPRIGGYEQYF
v_call: TRBV5-4; j_call: TRBJ2-1; d_call: TRBD1; clone_size: -; cdr3_nt: TGTGCCAGCAGTACTACAGGGGTGGTCGATGAGCAGTTCTTC; cdr3_aa: CASSTTGVVDEQFF
v_call: TRBV10-3; j_call: TRBJ2-3; d_call: -; clone_size: few; cdr3_nt: TGTGCCACCTTCTTATCTACAGGGGTTTATAGCGGAGATACGCAGTATTTT; cdr3_aa: CATFLSTGVYSGDTQYF
v_call: TRBV20-1; j_call: TRBJ1-6; d_call: -; clone_size: many; cdr3_nt: TGCAGTGCTACGGACACCCAGAATTCACCCCTCCACTTT; cdr3_aa: CSATDTQNSPLHF
v_call: TRBV12-3/TRBV12-4; j_call: TRBJ2-5; d_call: -; clone_size: many; cdr3_nt: TGTGCCAGCAGTTTCGAGTCGGAGACCCAGTACTTC; cdr3_aa: CASSFESETQYF
v_call: TRBV28; j_call: TRBJ2-4; d_call: -; clone_size: -; cdr3_nt: TGTGCCAGCAGTTCCCGGAAAATAGGACCTCGGGGCAAAAACATTCAGTACTTC; cdr3_aa: CASSSRKIGPRGKNIQYF
v_call: TRBV2; j_call: TRBJ2-3; d_call: TRBD2; clone_size: few; cdr3_nt: TGTGCCAGCGGGGGGGAAAGCACAGATACGCAGTATTTT; cdr3_aa: CASGGESTDTQYF
v_call: TRBV5-6; j_call: TRBJ2-2; d_call: -; clone_size: -; cdr3_nt: TGTGCCAGCAGCTATCCGTCCGGGGAGCTGTTTTTT; cdr3_aa: CASSYPSGELFF
v_call: TRBV18; j_call: TRBJ2-1; d_call: -; clone_size: many; cdr3_nt: TGTGCCAGCTCACCTCTGGACAGTGGAGGCGCAAGCTCCTACAATGAGCAGTTCTTC; cdr3_aa: CASSPLDSGGASSYNEQFF
v_call: TRBV7-8; j_call: TRBJ2-1; d_call: -; clone_size: many; cdr3_nt: TGTGCCAGCAGCTCTACAGAAAGGGACAATGAGCAGTTCTTC; cdr3_aa: CASSSTERDNEQFF
v_call: TRBV7-8; j_call: TRBJ1-1; d_call: -; clone_size: many; cdr3_nt: TGTGCCAGCAAACGGGTGGCAGGCCCTGAAGCTTTCTTT; cdr3_aa: CASKRVAGPEAFF
v_call: TRBV6-5; j_call: TRBJ1-2; d_call: -; clone_size: many; cdr3_nt: TGTGCCAGCAGTTACGAGGGGAATGGCTACACCTTC; cdr3_aa: CASSYEGNGYTF
v_call: TRBV7-6; j_call: TRBJ2-3; d_call: -; clone_size: many; cdr3_nt: TGTGCCAGCAGCTTAGGGACAGCGGATACGCAGTATTTT; cdr3_aa: CASSLGTADTQYF
v_call: TRBV7-9; j_call: TRBJ1-5; d_call: -; clone_size: -; cdr3_nt: TGTGCCAGCAGCTCTATACAGGGCAAACAGCCCCAGCATTTT; cdr3_aa: CASSSIQGKQPQHF
v_call: TRBV20-1; j_call: TRBJ2-2; d_call: -; clone_size: many; cdr3_nt: TGCAGTGCTGTCCGTTCCGACCAGAACACCGGGGAGCTGTTTTTT; cdr3_aa: CSAVRSDQNTGELFF
v_call: TRBV6-2/TRBV6-3; j_call: TRBJ2-1; d_call: TRBD2; clone_size: many; cdr3_nt: TGTGCCACCAAGCGGGGGAACTCCTACAATGAGCAGTTCTTC; cdr3_aa: CATKRGNSYNEQFF
v_call: TRBV7-9; j_call: TRBJ1-2; d_call: -; clone_size: many; cdr3_nt: TGTGCCAGCAGCCAGACGATGAAGAGGTACACCTTC; cdr3_aa: CASSQTMKRYTF
v_call: TRBV7-2; j_call: TRBJ1-5; d_call: -; clone_size: many; cdr3_nt: TGTGCCAGCAGCGACACGCGGGATCAGCCCCAGCATTTT; cdr3_aa: CASSDTRDQPQHF
v_call: TRBV5-1; j_call: TRBJ1-5; d_call: -; clone_size: many; cdr3_nt: TGCGCCAGCAGCTTGGGGGGTCTTCAGCCCCAGCATTTT; cdr3_aa: CASSLGGLQPQHF